This T cell receptor beta chain was sequenced in a study of blood T cell repertoires in COVID-19. Study at large: Acute-phase and convalescent COVID-19 samples originated in the United States, Italy and Spain. T cells, B-cell-depleted T cells, or PBMCs supplied cDNA or gDNA.

This CDR3 has 15 amino acids. This clone was detected only once. Participants' own reports of clinical history determined their cohort assignment. Produced via immunoSEQ multiplex PCR; TCRdb's table is partial and in-frame only. Of some 190,000 clones listed, 85% to 90% are singletons. Sequencing used PBMCs or T cells enriched from blood (not recorded which). This sequence originates from a woman between 40 and 55 years old with acute COVID-19. This rearrangement joins TRBV21-1 to TRBJ2-4; the D call of TRBD1 is as the table states it, not checked on the DNA. TRBV21-1 is a pseudogene. CDR3 loop: CASSKGQGTKNIQYF. DNA for the CDR3: TGTGCCAGCAGCAAAGGGCAGGGAACCAAAAACATTCAGTACTTC.